This T cell receptor beta chain derives from a study of OX40 agonist ivuxolimab in advanced cancers. Using immunoSEQ multiplex PCR, the repertoire was profiled, and TCRdb retains in-frame clones only, with some absent. Of around 100,000 clones listed, approximately 87% were seen once; the top ten hold around 1.6%. V was pared by 0 bases and J by 10 bases, with 16 bases between. CDR1 is LGHNT and CDR2 is FRNRAP in the germline V gene. The CDR3 extends over 15 amino acids. The TCR sequence derives from an adult with an advanced solid tumor such as melanoma, head and neck, liver or kidney cancer. The sample in question was CD4+ or CD8+ T cells sorted from blood, obtained in a trial of the OX40 agonist ivuxolimab. The chain uses TRBV12-5 and TRBJ2-1; the D is unclear. CDR3 sequence reads: CASGLVPPLDAEQFF. Written as DNA, the CDR3 is TGTGCTAGTGGTTTGGTACCCCCGCTGGACGCAGAGCAGTTCTTC.